The rows below give T cell receptor beta chains drawn from one sample of a study of monozygotic twins with inflammatory bowel disease. After re-calling the 5' RACE reads, TCRdb lists one entry per CDR3 protein, DNA absent. The listing contains about 330,000 distinct CDR3 sequences. The sample consisted of blood. All receptors derive from a human donor with ulcerative colitis or Crohn's disease, or a healthy co-twin of an affected twin (not recorded which). CDR3s include the opening cysteine and the closing phenylalanine or tryptophan. The order of the fields is CDR3 protein, V gene, J gene.

CDR3aa: CASSQRAGAYEQYF; v_gene: TRBV14; j_gene: TRBJ2-7
CDR3aa: CASSPSTSRNEQYF; v_gene: TRBV7-3; j_gene: TRBJ2-7
CDR3aa: CASSLSRESGNTIYF; v_gene: TRBV11-2; j_gene: TRBJ1-3
CDR3aa: CVSSFSGIGDIQYF; v_gene: TRBV7-8; j_gene: TRBJ2-4
CDR3aa: CATSQGRNEKLFF; v_gene: TRBV15; j_gene: TRBJ1-4
CDR3aa: CASSTTDQGLAGVYEQYF; v_gene: TRBV11-1; j_gene: TRBJ2-7
CDR3aa: CASTRGAGWGNQPQHF; v_gene: TRBV19; j_gene: TRBJ1-5
CDR3aa: CASSWTQAVYEQYF; v_gene: TRBV12-3/TRBV12-4; j_gene: TRBJ2-7
CDR3aa: CASSLEAHYQETQYF; v_gene: TRBV7-2; j_gene: TRBJ2-5
CDR3aa: CASSLGLGLNTEAFF; v_gene: TRBV5-6; j_gene: TRBJ1-1
CDR3aa: CASSSLAAFYEQYF; v_gene: TRBV7-2; j_gene: TRBJ2-7
CDR3aa: CASSYVDSESYEQYF; v_gene: TRBV6-5; j_gene: TRBJ2-7
CDR3aa: CSASGNTGELFF; v_gene: TRBV20-1; j_gene: TRBJ2-2
CDR3aa: CAADPGHGWFDEQFF; v_gene: TRBV28; j_gene: TRBJ2-1
CDR3aa: CASSQGGQGGGIQYF; v_gene: TRBV4-1; j_gene: TRBJ2-4
CDR3aa: CASGTDNEKLFF; v_gene: TRBV4-1; j_gene: TRBJ1-4
CDR3aa: CASSPFSGALTYEQYF; v_gene: TRBV28; j_gene: TRBJ2-7
CDR3aa: CASSLDVGLEGLARTDTQYF; v_gene: TRBV11-2; j_gene: TRBJ2-3
CDR3aa: CASRLGGSTEAFF; v_gene: TRBV27; j_gene: TRBJ1-1
CDR3aa: CASSVDMGSVSGRWTEAFF; v_gene: TRBV9; j_gene: TRBJ1-1
CDR3aa: CSVGVDVSSGNTIYF; v_gene: TRBV29-1; j_gene: TRBJ1-3
CDR3aa: CSARMASSSYEQYF; v_gene: TRBV20-1; j_gene: TRBJ2-7
CDR3aa: CSVETSLETQYF; v_gene: TRBV29-1; j_gene: TRBJ2-5
CDR3aa: CASGAETNYGYTF; v_gene: TRBV2; j_gene: TRBJ1-2
CDR3aa: CASSLGSNNEQFF; v_gene: TRBV7-9; j_gene: TRBJ2-1
CDR3aa: CASQPPLAGENTGELFF; v_gene: TRBV10-2; j_gene: TRBJ2-2
CDR3aa: CASSLQTGSGANVLTF; v_gene: TRBV4-3; j_gene: TRBJ2-6
CDR3aa: CSVGTGLATNEKLFF; v_gene: TRBV29-1; j_gene: TRBJ1-4
CDR3aa: CASRWTGSYNEQFF; v_gene: TRBV6-2/TRBV6-3; j_gene: TRBJ2-1
CDR3aa: CASRPGLANTGELFF; v_gene: TRBV27; j_gene: TRBJ2-2
CDR3aa: CASSTWGANTGELFF; v_gene: TRBV4-2; j_gene: TRBJ2-2
CDR3aa: CASSFDRTGGSNEQFF; v_gene: TRBV27; j_gene: TRBJ2-1
CDR3aa: CASRAGLLSTDTQYF; v_gene: TRBV28; j_gene: TRBJ2-3
CDR3aa: CAWVEVDTQYF; v_gene: TRBV30; j_gene: TRBJ2-3
CDR3aa: CSVGDYGETQYF; v_gene: TRBV29-1; j_gene: TRBJ2-5
CDR3aa: CASSIVGAQETQYF; v_gene: TRBV28; j_gene: TRBJ2-5